This TCR beta chain is drawn from a study of immune heterogeneity within non-small cell lung tumors (dated by TCRdb to 2016 to 2019). Background on the whole study: By histology, several squamous cell carcinomas, around ten non-squamous carcinomas and 1 tumor not otherwise specified were included. Binding of neoantigens to the HLA alleles of each patient was predicted with netMHCpan-3.0 for mutant peptides of 8 to 11 amino acids. The study combined whole-exome sequencing, RNA-seq and TCR beta repertoire sequencing of multiple spatially distinct regions from each NSCLC tumor to examine intratumoral immune heterogeneity. TCR repertoire analysis included about 60 tumor loci from 15 patients, whereas transcriptome data included only roughly 45 loci from around twelve patients.

Only a few counts were recorded for this clonotype. Its antigen specificity is not known. No much larger clonotype is one base removed from it; base qualities were not supplied. Genomic DNA was extracted from bulk tumor tissue and used as the TCR template, and approximately 600 ng gDNA was amplified per sample. During surgery, multiple biopsies were taken from each primary tumor and placed as far apart as possible within the tumor mass. Patients in the study cohort, which was described as untreated, were newly diagnosed NSCLC cases going through curative surgery. The donor group was made up of roughly 16 newly diagnosed non-small cell lung cancer patients undergoing surgery with curative intent. Resected tumor masses were reviewed by two independent pathologists. Sequencing was performed only on DNA and RNA samples of high quality. Paper-wide results and their limitations: Within a given patient, the same dominant CDR3B clonotypes showed up repeatedly across loci, although different tumor locations also carried unique high-frequency clones. High-frequency TCR beta clonotypes were largely distinct between individual patients. Local T-cell repertoire clonality showed a statistically significant but moderate positive correlation with local tumor mutational burden (R 0.3 to 0.35).

The TCR beta CDR3 region was amplified with a multiplex PCR system whose first round ran for about 9 cycles using 32 V-gene forward primers and 13 J-gene reverse primers. The first PCR round used a QIAGEN Multiplex PCR Kit, and the primer sequences were filed in Chinese patent CN105087789A. In a second PCR round, Illumina universal primers were added with the Phusion High-Fidelity PCR Kit. The TCR libraries underwent paired-end sequencing with a read length of 151 bp on the Illumina HiSeq X Ten platform. The paper's processing steps were these. Cutadapt removed reads without multiplex PCR primers, PEAR merged read pairs, and MiXCR with default settings called CDR3 regions. Shannon entropy measured repertoire diversity, and clonality was calculated as one minus the Shannon entropy divided by the ln of the count of productive unique sequences. Clonotypes at a frequency of at least 0.5% were defined as dominant or high-frequency T-cell clones. TCRdb reworked the public reads: Q25 trimming with fastp, MiXCR clone assembly, productive beta chains retained. Records with the same CDR3 protein are collapsed into one entry carrying the most frequent genes and DNA. TCRdb's processing, not the authors', yielded these V and J calls. Counted in this sample were tens of thousands of distinct CDR3 sequences; about 29% of them appeared once. Of the sample, approximately 4.2% is held by the ten largest clones.

Spanning cysteine to phenylalanine, the CDR3 consists of 12 amino acids. Only CDR3 DNA remains: 36 bases, in frame from the first base. V loses 6 bases, J loses 4 bases, and the germline ends lie 8 bases apart. In this chain, TRBV12-3 or TRBV12-4 is recombined with TRBJ2-3; the D gene assignment is ambiguous. The material sequenced was lung tumor tissue. The receptor was isolated from a man aged 40-55 years with non-small cell lung cancer. The CDR3 sequence is CASRTEADTQYF. The nucleotide sequence reads TGTGCCAGCAGAACGGAAGCAGATACGCAGTATTTT.